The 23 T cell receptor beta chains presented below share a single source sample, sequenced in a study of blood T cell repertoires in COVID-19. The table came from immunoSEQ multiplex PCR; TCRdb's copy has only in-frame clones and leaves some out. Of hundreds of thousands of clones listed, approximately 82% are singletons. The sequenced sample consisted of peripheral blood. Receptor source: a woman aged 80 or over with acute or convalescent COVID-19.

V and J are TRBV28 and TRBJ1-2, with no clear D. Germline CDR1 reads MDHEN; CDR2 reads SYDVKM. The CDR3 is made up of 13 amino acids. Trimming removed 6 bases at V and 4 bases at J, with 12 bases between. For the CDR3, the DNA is TGTGCCAGCAGCCCCGGGTCCTCCTATGGCTACACCTTC. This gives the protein CASSPGSSYGYTF.

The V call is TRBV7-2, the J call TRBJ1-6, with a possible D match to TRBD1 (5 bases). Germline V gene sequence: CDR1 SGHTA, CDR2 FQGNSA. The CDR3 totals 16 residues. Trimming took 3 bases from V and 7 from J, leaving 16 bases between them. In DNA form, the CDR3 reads TGTGCCAGCAGCTTCCGAACAGGTGCGGTGAATTCACCCCTCCACTTT. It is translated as CASSFRTGAVNSPLHF.

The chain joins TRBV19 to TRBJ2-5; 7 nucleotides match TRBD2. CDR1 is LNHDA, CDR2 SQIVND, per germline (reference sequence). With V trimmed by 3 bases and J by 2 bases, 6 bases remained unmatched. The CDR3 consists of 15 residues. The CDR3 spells CASSMQLAVQETQYF. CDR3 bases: TGTGCCAGTAGTATGCAGCTAGCGGTTCAAGAGACCCAGTACTTC.

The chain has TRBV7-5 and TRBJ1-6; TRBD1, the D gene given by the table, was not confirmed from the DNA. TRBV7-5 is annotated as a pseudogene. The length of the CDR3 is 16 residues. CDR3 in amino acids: CARSLIKGQSNSPLHF. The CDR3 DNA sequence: TGTGCCAGAAGCTTAATTAAGGGACAGTCTAATTCACCCCTCCACTTT.

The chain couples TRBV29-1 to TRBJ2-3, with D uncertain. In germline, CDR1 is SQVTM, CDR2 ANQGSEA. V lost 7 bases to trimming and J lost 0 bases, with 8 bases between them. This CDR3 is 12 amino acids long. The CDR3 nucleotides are TGCAGCGGCCTGACTAGCACAGATACGCAGTATTTT. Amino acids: CSGLTSTDTQYF.

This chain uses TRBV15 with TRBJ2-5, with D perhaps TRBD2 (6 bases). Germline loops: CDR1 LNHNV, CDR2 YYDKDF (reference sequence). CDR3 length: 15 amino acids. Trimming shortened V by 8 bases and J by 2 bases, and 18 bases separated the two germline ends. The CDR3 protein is CATGGARRMQETQYF. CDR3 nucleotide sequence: TGTGCCACCGGCGGGGCAAGGCGAATGCAAGAGACCCAGTACTTC.

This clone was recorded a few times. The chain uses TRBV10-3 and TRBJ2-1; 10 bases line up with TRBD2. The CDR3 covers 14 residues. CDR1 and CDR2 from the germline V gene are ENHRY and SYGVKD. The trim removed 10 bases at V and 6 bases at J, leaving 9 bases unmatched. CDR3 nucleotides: TGTGCCACAGGGCTAGCGGGAGTCTTCAATGAGCAGTTCTTC. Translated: CATGLAGVFNEQFF.

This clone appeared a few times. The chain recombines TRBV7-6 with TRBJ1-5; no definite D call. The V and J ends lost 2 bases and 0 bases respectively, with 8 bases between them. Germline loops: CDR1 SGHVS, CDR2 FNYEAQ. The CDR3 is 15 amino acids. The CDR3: CASSLLGASNQPQHF. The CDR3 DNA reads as TGTGCCAGCAGCTTATTGGGAGCTAGCAATCAGCCCCAGCATTTT.

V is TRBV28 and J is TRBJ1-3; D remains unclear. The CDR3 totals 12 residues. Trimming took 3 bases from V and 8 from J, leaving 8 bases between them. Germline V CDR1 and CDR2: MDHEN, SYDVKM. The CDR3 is CASSFIGDTIYF. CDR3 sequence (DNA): TGTGCCAGCAGTTTTATAGGAGACACCATATATTTT.

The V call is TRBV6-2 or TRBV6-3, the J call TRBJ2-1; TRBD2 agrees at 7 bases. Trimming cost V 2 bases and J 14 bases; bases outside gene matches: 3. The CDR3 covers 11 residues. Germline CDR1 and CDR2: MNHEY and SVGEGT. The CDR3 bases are TGTGCCAGCAGTTACGGACTAGTAAAGTTCTTC. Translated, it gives CASSYGLVKFF.

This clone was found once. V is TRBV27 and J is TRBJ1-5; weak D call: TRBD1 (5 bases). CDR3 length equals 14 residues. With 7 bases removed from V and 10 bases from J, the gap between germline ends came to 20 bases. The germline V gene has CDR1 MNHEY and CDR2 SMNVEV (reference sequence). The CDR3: CASKGVGPKEPQHF. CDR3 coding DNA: TGTGCCAGCAAAGGGGTCGGTCCTAAAGAACCCCAGCATTTT.

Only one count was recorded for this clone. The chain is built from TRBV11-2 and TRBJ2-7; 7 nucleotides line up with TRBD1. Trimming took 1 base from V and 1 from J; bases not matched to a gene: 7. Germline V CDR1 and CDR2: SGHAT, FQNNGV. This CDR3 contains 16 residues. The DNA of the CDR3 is TGTGCCAGCAGCTTAGGAGGGACAGTTGCATCCTACGAGCAGTACTTC. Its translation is CASSLGGTVASYEQYF.

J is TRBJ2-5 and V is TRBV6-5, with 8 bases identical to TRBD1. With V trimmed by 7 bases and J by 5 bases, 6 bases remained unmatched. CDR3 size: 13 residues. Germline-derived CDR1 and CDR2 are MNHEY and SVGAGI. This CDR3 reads CASIGQGRETQYF. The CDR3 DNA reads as TGTGCCAGCATAGGACAGGGACGCGAGACCCAGTACTTC.

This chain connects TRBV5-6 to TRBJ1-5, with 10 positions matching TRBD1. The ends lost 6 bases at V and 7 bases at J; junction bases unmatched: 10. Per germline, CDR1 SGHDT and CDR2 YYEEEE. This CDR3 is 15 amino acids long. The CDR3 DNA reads TGTGCCAGCATGCTCCGGGACAGGGGACGGCAGCCCCAGCATTTT. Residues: CASMLRDRGRQPQHF.

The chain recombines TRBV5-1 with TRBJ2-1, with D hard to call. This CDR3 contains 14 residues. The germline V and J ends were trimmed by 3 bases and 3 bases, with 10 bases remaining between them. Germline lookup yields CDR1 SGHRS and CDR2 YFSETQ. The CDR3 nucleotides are TGCGCCAGCAGCTCGACTGGAAACTACAATGAGCAGTTCTTC. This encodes CASSSTGNYNEQFF.

This CDR3 reads CASSALRQGAKTQYF. The CDR3 bases are TGTGCCAGCAGTGCCCTAAGACAGGGCGCAAAGACCCAGTACTTC. The chain links TRBV28 to TRBJ2-5, with 7 bases matching TRBD1. V lost 5 bases, J lost 6 bases, and 12 bases stayed unmatched. Per the germline V gene, CDR1 is MDHEN and CDR2 is SYDVKM. The CDR3 is 15 residues long.

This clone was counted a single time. The CDR3 DNA reads TGTGCCAGCAGCTTGGGACAGGTTAACTATGGCTACACCTTC. It specifies CASSLGQVNYGYTF. The V call is TRBV5-6, the J call TRBJ1-2, with D perhaps TRBD1 (6 bases). The CDR3 is made up of 14 amino acids. Trimming shortened V by 0 bases and J by 1 base, and 7 bases separated the two germline ends. Looked up from germline, CDR1 is SGHDT and CDR2 is YYEEEE.

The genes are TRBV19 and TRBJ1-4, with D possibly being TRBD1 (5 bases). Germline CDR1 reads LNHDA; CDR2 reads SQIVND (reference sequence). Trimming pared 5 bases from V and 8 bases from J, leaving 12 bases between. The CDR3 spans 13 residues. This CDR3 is CASSFRAGEKLFF. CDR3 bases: TGTGCCAGTAGTTTCAGGGCTGGCGAAAAACTGTTTTTT.

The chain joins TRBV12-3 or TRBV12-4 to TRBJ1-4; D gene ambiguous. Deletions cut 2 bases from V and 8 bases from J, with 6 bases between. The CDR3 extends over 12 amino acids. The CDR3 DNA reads TGTGCCAGCAGTTTAATCGGGGAAAAACTGTTTTTT. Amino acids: CASSLIGEKLFF.

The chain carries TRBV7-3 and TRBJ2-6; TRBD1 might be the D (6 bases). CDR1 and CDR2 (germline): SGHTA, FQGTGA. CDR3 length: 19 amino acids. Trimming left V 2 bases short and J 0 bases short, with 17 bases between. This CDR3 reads CASSLLGANLYSGANVLTF. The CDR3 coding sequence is TGTGCCAGCAGCTTACTGGGGGCTAACCTTTACTCTGGGGCCAACGTCCTGACTTTC.

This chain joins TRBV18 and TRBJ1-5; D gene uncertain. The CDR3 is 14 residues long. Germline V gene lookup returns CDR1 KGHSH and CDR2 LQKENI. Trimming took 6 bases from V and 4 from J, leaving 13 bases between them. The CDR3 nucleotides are TGTGCCAGCTCGTTTGACAAAATAAATCAGCCCCAGCATTTT. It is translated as CASSFDKINQPQHF.

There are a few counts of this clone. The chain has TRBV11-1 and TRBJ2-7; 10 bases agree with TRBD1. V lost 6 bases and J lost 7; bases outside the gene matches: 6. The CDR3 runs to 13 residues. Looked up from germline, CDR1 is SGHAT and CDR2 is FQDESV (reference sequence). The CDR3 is CASSRQGAREQYF. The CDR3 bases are TGTGCCAGCAGTCGACAGGGGGCGCGGGAGCAGTACTTC.

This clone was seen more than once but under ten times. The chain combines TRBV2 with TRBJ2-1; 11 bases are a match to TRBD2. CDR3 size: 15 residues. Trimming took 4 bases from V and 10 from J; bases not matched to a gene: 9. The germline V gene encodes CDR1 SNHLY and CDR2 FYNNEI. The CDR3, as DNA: TGTGCCAGCAGTGGTCCGGCTAGCGGGGGGCGGGAGCAGTTCTTC. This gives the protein CASSGPASGGREQFF.